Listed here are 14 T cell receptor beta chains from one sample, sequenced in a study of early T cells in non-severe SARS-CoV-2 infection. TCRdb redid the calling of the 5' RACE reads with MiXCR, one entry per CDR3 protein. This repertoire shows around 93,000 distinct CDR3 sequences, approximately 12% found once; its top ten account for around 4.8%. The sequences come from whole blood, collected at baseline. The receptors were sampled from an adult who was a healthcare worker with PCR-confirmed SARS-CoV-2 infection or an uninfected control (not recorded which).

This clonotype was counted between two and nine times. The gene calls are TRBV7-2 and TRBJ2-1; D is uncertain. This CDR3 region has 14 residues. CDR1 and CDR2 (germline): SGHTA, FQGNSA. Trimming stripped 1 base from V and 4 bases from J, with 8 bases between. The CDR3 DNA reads TGTGCCAGCAGCTTAGAGGGCAGTTACAATGAGCAGTTCTTC. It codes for CASSLEGSYNEQFF.

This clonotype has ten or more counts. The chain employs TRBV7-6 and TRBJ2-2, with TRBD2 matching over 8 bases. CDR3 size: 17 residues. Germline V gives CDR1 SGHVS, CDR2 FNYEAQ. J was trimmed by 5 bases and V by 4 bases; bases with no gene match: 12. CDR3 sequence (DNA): TGTGCCAGCAGCTCCATCCCCAGCGGGGGAGGGACCGGGGAGCTGTTTTTT. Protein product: CASSSIPSGGGTGELFF.

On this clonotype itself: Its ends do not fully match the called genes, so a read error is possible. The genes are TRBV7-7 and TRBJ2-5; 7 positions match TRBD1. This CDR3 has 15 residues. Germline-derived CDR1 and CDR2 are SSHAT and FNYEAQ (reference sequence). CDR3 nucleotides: TGTGCTAGCAGCCCAGAGGGGACAGCGACGCGGACCCAGTACTTC. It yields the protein CASSPEGTATRTQYF.

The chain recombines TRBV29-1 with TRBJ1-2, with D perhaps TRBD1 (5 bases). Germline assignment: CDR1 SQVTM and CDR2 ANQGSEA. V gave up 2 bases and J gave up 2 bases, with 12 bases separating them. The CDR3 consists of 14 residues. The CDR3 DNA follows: TGCAGCGTTGAATCGGCAGGGACGAACTATGGCTACACCTTC. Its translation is CSVESAGTNYGYTF.

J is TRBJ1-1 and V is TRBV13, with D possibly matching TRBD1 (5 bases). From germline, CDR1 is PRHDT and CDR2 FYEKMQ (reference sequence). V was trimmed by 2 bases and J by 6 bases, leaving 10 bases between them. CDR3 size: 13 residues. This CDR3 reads CASSLRGVAEAFF. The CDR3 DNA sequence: TGTGCCAGCAGCTTACGAGGGGTGGCTGAAGCTTTCTTT.

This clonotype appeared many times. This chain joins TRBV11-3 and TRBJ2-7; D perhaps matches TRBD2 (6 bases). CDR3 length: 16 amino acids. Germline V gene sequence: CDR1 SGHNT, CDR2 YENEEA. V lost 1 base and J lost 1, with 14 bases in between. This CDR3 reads CASSLGGGTVSYEQYF. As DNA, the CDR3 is TGTGCCAGCAGCTTAGGTGGAGGGACGGTATCCTACGAGCAGTACTTC.

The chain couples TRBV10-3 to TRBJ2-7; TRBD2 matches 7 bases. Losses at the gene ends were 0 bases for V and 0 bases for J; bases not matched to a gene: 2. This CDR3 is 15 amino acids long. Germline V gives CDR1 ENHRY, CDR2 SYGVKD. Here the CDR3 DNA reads TGTGCCATCAGTGAGTCGGCGGGAGCCTCCTACGAGCAGTACTTC. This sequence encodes CAISESAGASYEQYF.

The CDR3 loop is CASSLGLAAQETQYF. The DNA of the CDR3 is TGTGCCAGCAGTCTAGGACTAGCGGCACAAGAGACCCAGTACTTC. The chain couples TRBV6-6 to TRBJ2-5; TRBD2 agrees at 10 bases. Germline V gene sequence: CDR1 MNHNY, CDR2 SVGAGI (reference sequence). J lost 2 bases, V lost 5 bases, and 5 bases had no gene match. The CDR3 is made up of 15 amino acids.

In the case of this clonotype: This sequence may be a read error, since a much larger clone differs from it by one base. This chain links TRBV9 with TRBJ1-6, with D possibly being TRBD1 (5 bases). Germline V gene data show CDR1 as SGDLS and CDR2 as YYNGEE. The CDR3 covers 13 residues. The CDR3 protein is CAGSPLQGNPLHF. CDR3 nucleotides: TGTGCCGGCAGCCCACTTCAGGGCAATCCCCTCCACTTT.

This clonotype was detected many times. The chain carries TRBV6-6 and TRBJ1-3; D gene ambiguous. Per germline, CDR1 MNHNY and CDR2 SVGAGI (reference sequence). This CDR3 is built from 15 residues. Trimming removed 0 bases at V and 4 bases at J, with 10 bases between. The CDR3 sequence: CASSYSQTDGNTIYF. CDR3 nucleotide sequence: TGTGCCAGCAGTTACTCCCAAACTGACGGAAACACCATATATTTT.

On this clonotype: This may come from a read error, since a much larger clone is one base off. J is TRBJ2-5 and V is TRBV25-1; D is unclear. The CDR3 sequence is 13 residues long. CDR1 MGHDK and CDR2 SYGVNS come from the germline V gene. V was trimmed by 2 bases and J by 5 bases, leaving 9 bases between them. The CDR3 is CASSEVGRETQYF. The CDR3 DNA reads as TGTGCCAGCAGTGAAGTGGGCCGCGAGACCCAGTACTTC. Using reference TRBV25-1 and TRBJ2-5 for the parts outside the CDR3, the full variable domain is EADIYQTPRYLVIGTGKKITLECSQTMGHDKMYWYQQDPGMELHLIHYSYGVNSTEKGDLSSESTVSRIRTEHFPLTLESARPSHTSQYLCASSEVGRETQYFGPGTRLLVL.

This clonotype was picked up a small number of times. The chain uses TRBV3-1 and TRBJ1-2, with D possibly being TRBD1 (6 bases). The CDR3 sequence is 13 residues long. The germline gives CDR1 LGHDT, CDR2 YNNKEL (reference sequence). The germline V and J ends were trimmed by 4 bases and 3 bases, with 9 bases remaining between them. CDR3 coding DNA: TGTGCCAGCAGCCTCCGGACAGACTATGGCTACACCTTC. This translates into CASSLRTDYGYTF.

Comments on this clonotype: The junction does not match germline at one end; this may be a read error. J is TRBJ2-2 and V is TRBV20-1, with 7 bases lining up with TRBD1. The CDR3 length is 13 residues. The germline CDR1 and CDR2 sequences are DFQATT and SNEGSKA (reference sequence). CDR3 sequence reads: CSARPDRSGEQFF. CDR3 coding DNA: TGCAGTGCCCGACCGGACAGGTCCGGGGAGCAGTTTTTT.

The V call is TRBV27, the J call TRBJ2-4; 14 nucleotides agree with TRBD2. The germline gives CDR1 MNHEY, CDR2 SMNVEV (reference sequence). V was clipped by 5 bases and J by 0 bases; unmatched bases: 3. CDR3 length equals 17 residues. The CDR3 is CASSPGLAGVAKNIQYF. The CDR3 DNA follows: TGTGCCAGCAGTCCGGGACTAGCGGGGGTAGCCAAAAACATTCAGTACTTC.